The TCR beta chain described here comes from a study of shared clonotypes between healthy human individuals (dated by TCRdb to 2018 to 2021). Describing the broader study: Three men and two women, aged 18 to 49 years, made up the cohort. Different laboratories and diverse techniques were used to prepare libraries and sequence TCR repertoires, to increase sequencing depth and limit assay-specific biases. Leukapheresis yielded between about 0.9 and 10 billion PBMCs per donor. Per donor, three plates each were used for CD4 naive and CD4 memory, two for CD8 naive, and one for CD8 memory. To estimate repertoire size and how much clonotype sharing occurs between individuals, the study deeply sequenced the blood TCR repertoires of about 5 healthy adults. Overall study outcomes, separate from this receptor: Sampling was limited to blood, and TCR repertoires in tissue likely differ from TCR repertoires in blood. When four donors were compared, the shared fraction of clonotypes was around 5.1% for naive CD4, around 4% for naive CD8, about 2.5% for memory CD4, and 0.35% to 0.5% for memory CD8. Pairwise subsampling led to the expectation that sequencing depth would affect the degree of clonotype sharing among donors. Rarefaction of sorted-subset datasets indicated incomplete sequencing despite the large sequencing depth. The small number of donors limited the genetic and exposure-history diversity represented. Naive subsets generally had larger estimated clonotype richness than memory subsets did. Compared with non-shared clonotypes, the clonotypes found in all four sorted-subset donors had higher generation probabilities.

To note about this clone: The antigen it binds to is not known. No base quality values were provided; no much bigger clone lies one nucleotide off.

CDR3 length: 14 amino acids, cysteine to phenylalanine. Just CDR3 DNA is preserved here, 42 bases in frame from base 1. The germline V gene (reference sequence) provides CDR1 MNHEY and CDR2 SMNVEV. Germline trimming amounts to 6 bases on V and 9 bases on J, with 6 as the count of junction bases outside the gene matches. Using the deep immunoSEQ assay, TCR CDR3 regions were amplified from genomic DNA by multiplex PCR. Genomic DNA extracted from each cell subset was distributed evenly over all wells of several immunoSEQ 96-well plates, and each plate served as one replicate. For sorted subsets, approximately 200 ng of genomic DNA, equivalent to 30,000 or so T cell genomes, went into each replicate PCR. Purified libraries were quantified with a Qubit 3.0 fluorometer, sized on a Bioanalyzer 2100, and re-quantified with the KAPA Library Quantification kit. Every immunoSEQ 96-well plate was sequenced on a dedicated single-read 150-cycle Illumina NextSeq 550 flow cell. The study's processing was this. The immunoSEQ output contained only junctional sequences without quality scores, so filtering could not match that applied to full-length reads. To assign V/J genes and CDR3, sequences were annotated using PyIR, a Python wrapper for IgBLAST v1.9, with IMGT germline references. Any read was removed if the V/J assignment was weak (E-value above 1e-6), the CDR3 was missing, or the read contained stop codons, out-of-frame junctions, or ambiguous translated residues. V3J clonotypes were defined as sequences sharing the same inferred V gene, J gene, and CDR3 amino acid sequence. Percentage overlap between repertoires was calculated by dividing the number of shared unique clonotypes by the size of the smaller repertoire. RTK rarefaction, the Chao1 estimator, and Recon v2.1 estimates of unobserved clonotypes were used to assess repertoire richness. For all TCRbeta clonotypes obtained by the gDNA method from a handful of donors, generation probabilities were computed with OLGA. Held by TCRdb, this immuneACCESS table contains in-frame sequences only and omits some clones. Under half of the omission traces to an unresolved V gene where checked; the cause of the rest is unknown. V, J and clone size derive from that table, while D and trimming were established from the DNA sequence. This sample comprises about 2,500,000 clones, about 92% of them detected only once. 0.11% to 0.15% of the sample is taken by the ten largest.

The donors were healthy, HIV-negative adults who had no recently reported acute infections or vaccinations. Every donor was a Caucasian adult residing in Nashville, Tennessee, USA. Magnetic negative selection was used to enrich CD4+ T cells, after which naive cells were positively selected on CD45RA and the negative fraction became the memory subset. After blood collection by leukapheresis, PBMCs were isolated using Ficoll-Histopaque density gradient centrifugation and then cryopreserved in the vapor phase of liquid nitrogen. Purity and quantity of every magnetically sorted T cell population were checked by analytical flow cytometry. Genomic DNA was isolated from every sorted fraction and measured by UV absorbance on a Nanodrop 2000c.

This chain is built from TRBV27 and TRBJ1-6; 9 central bases correspond to TRBD1. The sequenced sample consisted of naive CD4+ T cells sorted from blood. The sample's cell subset or site label, in plain terms: CD45RA+ positively selected. The clonotype was recovered from a man between 18 and 29 years old in good health. The DNA is TGTGCCAGCAGCAGGACAGGGGAGGGTTCACCCCTCCACTTT. It specifies CASSRTGEGSPLHF.